These 13 T cell receptor beta chains were all obtained from the same sample, sequenced in a study of T-cell memory formation after mild COVID-19. Each CDR3 protein gets one entry after TCRdb re-called the 5' RACE reads with MiXCR. The sample has around 320,000 distinct CDR3 sequences, approximately 19% seen once; the top ten hold more than 20%. Input material: PBMCs or a T cell subset sorted from them (not recorded which). These receptors were obtained from a man between 18 and 29 years old who had mild COVID-19 (a few samples of this study predate the infection). Cell type and time point are not known.

This sequence joins TRBV19 and TRBJ2-1, with 7 bases fitting TRBD2. Germline V gene sequence: CDR1 LNHDA, CDR2 SQIVND (reference sequence). The CDR3 runs 18 residues. The V segment lost 1 base and the J segment 3 bases; nucleotides outside the gene matches: 12. As DNA, the CDR3 is TGTGCCAGTAGTATAGGGGCCCAGCGGGGACCGAACTACAATGAGCAGTTCTTC. This codes for CASSIGAQRGPNYNEQFF.

This clonotype has more than one count but fewer than ten. The V and J genes are TRBV4-3 and TRBJ2-5; no definite D call. The CDR3 spans 14 residues. The ends were cut back, 1 base at V and 2 bases at J, with 8 bases in the middle. Looked up from germline, CDR1 is LGHNA and CDR2 is YSLEER. CDR3 DNA: TGCGCCAGCAGCCAAGGGGTATTTCAAGAGACCCAGTACTTC. This codes for CASSQGVFQETQYF.

Concerning this clonotype: The junction and the germline gene differ at one end; a read error may be behind it. The chain joins TRBV12-3 or TRBV12-4 to TRBJ2-2, with D perhaps matching TRBD2 (5 bases). The CDR3 has 13 amino acids. The CDR3 region is CASSQESTGELVF. In DNA, the CDR3 is TGTGCCAGCAGCCAGGAAAGCACCGGGGAGCTGGTTTTT.

To note about this clonotype: One end of the junction fails to match germline, which may point to a read error. The chain recombines TRBV9 with TRBJ2-3; D possibly corresponds to TRBD1 (6 bases). Germline V gene sequence: CDR1 SGDLS, CDR2 YYNGEE. The CDR3 is 13 residues long. The CDR3 region has the DNA TGTACCAGCAGCCCTCCGCAGGGGGATACGCAGTATTTT. It encodes CTSSPPQGDTQYF.

This clonotype was found a few times. The CDR3 nucleotides read TGCAGCGTTGAGTGGCAAACAGGGACTAACTATGGCTACACCTTC. Translating it yields CSVEWQTGTNYGYTF. The rearrangement links TRBV29-1 to TRBJ1-2; D perhaps matches TRBD1 (6 bases). Germline V gene data show CDR1 as SQVTM and CDR2 as ANQGSEA. The CDR3 sequence is 15 residues long. V shed 3 bases and J shed 0 bases, with 14 bases lying between them.

This clonotype has more than one count but fewer than ten. The chain joins TRBV6-5 to TRBJ1-2, with D maybe TRBD1 (6 bases). From germline, CDR1 is MNHEY and CDR2 SVGAGI. This CDR3 spans 12 amino acids. The ends were cut back, 1 base at V and 8 bases at J, with 8 bases in the middle. CDR3 protein: CASSYLGAGYTF. CDR3 nucleotides: TGTGCCAGCAGTTACTTGGGGGCCGGCTACACCTTC.

This clonotype appeared a few times. The chain links TRBV5-1 to TRBJ2-7; no definite D call. The CDR3 sequence is 14 residues long. V lost 0 bases and J lost 0, with 7 bases in between. The germline CDR1 and CDR2 sequences are SGHRS and YFSETQ. CDR3: CASSLAPSSYEQYV. CDR3 bases: TGCGCCAGCAGCTTGGCCCCGAGCTCCTACGAGCAGTACGTC.

This clonotype was detected only a few times. The V and J genes are TRBV7-9 and TRBJ2-1; 8 bases map to TRBD2. Trimming removed 6 bases from V and 12 bases from J; junction bases left unmatched: 10. CDR1 and CDR2 (germline): SEHNR, FQNEAQ (reference sequence). This CDR3 has 13 amino acids. In DNA form, the CDR3 reads TGTGCCAGCAGGCCTCTTCCGGGGGGGCGGCAGTTCTTC. It codes for CASRPLPGGRQFF. The full variable domain, completed using reference TRBV7-9 and TRBJ2-1, is DTGVSQNPRHKITKRGQNVTFRCDPISEHNRLYWYRQTLGQGPEFLTYFQNEAQLEKSRLLSDRFSAERPKGSFSTLEIQRTEQGDSAMYLCASRPLPGGRQFFGPGTRLTVL.

Many counts were recorded for this clonotype. The chain carries TRBV7-3 and TRBJ2-3; no clear D. The V gene lost 5 bases and the J gene lost 2 bases, with 11 bases spanning the gap. The V gene's germline CDR1 is SGHTA and CDR2 FQGTGA. The CDR3 sequence is 14 residues long. The CDR3 sequence: CASSPGPATDTQYF. CDR3 in DNA: TGTGCCAGCAGCCCCGGACCAGCCACAGATACGCAGTATTTT.

The sample holds a few counts of this clonotype. DNA for the CDR3: TGCGCCAGCAGCTGGCTAGCGGGGGGCCTCACAGATACGCAGTATTTT. Protein product: CASSWLAGGLTDTQYF. The rearrangement uses TRBV5-1 and TRBJ2-3; 11 positions agree with TRBD2. The CDR3 loop spans 16 amino acids. The germline CDR1 and CDR2 sequences are SGHRS and YFSETQ. V shed 3 bases and J 2 bases; nucleotides not matched to a gene: 5.

This clonotype occurred a few times. CDR3: CASDKEGLAGALQQFF. The CDR3 coding sequence is TGTGCCAGCGATAAGGAAGGGCTAGCGGGGGCTCTTCAGCAGTTCTTC. The chain joins TRBV6-2 or TRBV6-3 to TRBJ2-1, with 10 bases aligning to TRBD2. Germline assignment: CDR1 MNHEY and CDR2 SVGEGT. Trimming at V came to 8 bases and at J to 11 bases, leaving 18 bases not matched to a gene. The length of the CDR3 is 16 residues.

V is TRBV10-1 and J is TRBJ1-1; 8 positions agree with TRBD1. Trimming removed 2 bases from V and 4 bases from J; junction bases left unmatched: 3. Per the germline V gene, CDR1 is WNHNN and CDR2 is SYGVQD (reference sequence). CDR3 size: 14 residues. The CDR3 DNA sequence: TGCGCCAGCAGTGAGACGCAGGGGGCCACTGAAGCTTTCTTT. Its translation: CASSETQGATEAFF.

The rearrangement joins TRBV4-3 to TRBJ2-3; TRBD2 matches at 7 bases. V gave up 4 bases and J gave up 2 bases; unmatched junction bases: 3. The CDR3 consists of 14 residues. CDR1 LGHNA and CDR2 YSLEER come from the germline V gene. As DNA, the CDR3 is TGCGCCAGCAGCCGGGGGGGAAACACAGATACGCAGTATTTT. Encoded protein: CASSRGGNTDTQYF.